The 8 T cell receptor beta chains below were found in one sample sequenced in a study of response to subunit inactivated influenza vaccine. TCRdb reprocessed the RT-PCR reads via MiXCR and lists one record per CDR3 protein. The sample carries 860,000 or so distinct CDR3 sequences, less than 25% recorded once. The source was PBMCs from blood, collected 4 to 6 days after vaccination. Receptors were obtained from a man aged 50 to 60 who received an inactivated influenza vaccine.

This chain connects TRBV20-1 to TRBJ1-2; D not resolved. CDR1 and CDR2 from the germline V gene are DFQATT and SNEGSKA (reference sequence). V was cut by 6 bases and J by 1 base, with 12 bases left in between. The CDR3 runs 13 residues. CDR3: CSAQDAFNYGYTF. Here the CDR3 DNA reads TGCAGTGCACAAGACGCTTTTAACTATGGCTACACCTTC.

This clonotype came up a few times. V gene TRBV7-9 combines with J gene TRBJ1-2; 9 nucleotides agree with TRBD1. Germline values: CDR1 SEHNR, CDR2 FQNEAQ (reference sequence). The CDR3 consists of 13 residues. Trimming cost V 6 bases and J 4 bases; bases outside gene matches: 3. The CDR3 sequence is CASRTDRGYGYTF. The CDR3, as DNA: TGTGCCAGCAGAACGGACAGGGGCTATGGCTACACCTTC.

This chain links TRBV7-2 with TRBJ1-3; D remains unclear. The V gene's germline CDR1 is SGHTA and CDR2 FQGNSA. The V gene lost 5 bases and the J gene lost 4 bases, with 9 bases spanning the gap. The CDR3 has 13 amino acids. The CDR3 protein is CASSLYTGNTIYF. The CDR3 coding sequence is TGTGCCAGCAGCCTTTATACAGGAAACACCATATATTTT.

This clonotype was detected a few times. The V call is TRBV25-1, the J call TRBJ1-1; D not certain. Germline CDR1 MGHDK, CDR2 SYGVNS. The CDR3 covers 14 residues. V shed 6 bases and J shed 3 bases, with 14 bases lying between them. The CDR3, as DNA: TGTGCCAGCAGCCCAAATACAGCGCACACTGAAGCTTTCTTT. This sequence encodes CASSPNTAHTEAFF.

The chain combines TRBV11-2 with TRBJ2-1, with D possibly being TRBD1 or TRBD2 (5 bases each). The CDR3 consists of 11 residues. Germline CDR1 reads SGHAT; CDR2 reads FQNNGV. V shed 5 bases and J shed 10 bases, with 9 bases lying between them. Written as DNA, the CDR3 is TGTGCCAGCAGCCGATGGGGGGAGCAGTTCTTC. Amino acids: CASSRWGEQFF.

This clonotype occurred a few times. The chain recombines TRBV10-3 with TRBJ2-2; D not certain. V was pared by 0 bases and J by 3 bases, with 14 bases between. The CDR3 length is 17 residues. Per the germline V gene, CDR1 is ENHRY and CDR2 is SYGVKD. For the CDR3, the DNA is TGTGCCATCAGTGAGTCGACGGTACCCCCTCACACCGGGGAGCTGTTTTTT. It encodes CAISESTVPPHTGELFF.

This clonotype was seen more than once but under ten times. This chain joins TRBV20-1 and TRBJ1-4; no clear D. The CDR3 is 14 amino acids. From germline, CDR1 is DFQATT and CDR2 SNEGSKA (reference sequence). Trimming removed 1 base at V and 8 bases at J, with 14 bases between. CDR3 loop: CSARGGGPGEKLFF. CDR3 DNA sequence: TGCAGTGCTAGAGGCGGCGGGCCTGGGGAAAAACTGTTTTTT.

This clonotype appeared a few times. The DNA of the CDR3 is TGCAGCGTATGGGAACACACGAACACTGAAGCTTTCTTT. Encoded protein: CSVWEHTNTEAFF. The chain has TRBV29-1 and TRBJ1-1; D is ambiguous. From germline, CDR1 is SQVTM and CDR2 ANQGSEA. V gave up 6 bases and J gave up 1 base, with 12 bases separating them. The CDR3 consists of 13 residues. The entire variable domain, with the rest obtained from reference TRBV29-1 and TRBJ1-1, is as follows: SAVISQKPSRDICQRGTSLTIQCQVDSQVTMMFWYRQQPGQSLTLIATANQGSEATYESGFVIDKFPISRPNLTFSTLTVSNMSPEDSSIYLCSVWEHTNTEAFFGQGTRLTVV.